A selection of T cell receptor beta chains follows, all from one sample in a study of blood T cell repertoires in COVID-19. The assay was immunoSEQ multiplex PCR, and TCRdb's table has in-frame clones only and misses some. The sample lists under 170,000 clones; about 86% were seen once. The sample consisted of peripheral blood. These receptors all stem from a man in his 70s with acute or convalescent COVID-19. The CDR3 runs from the conserved cysteine through the conserved F or W.

TRBV15	CATGTGDSNQPQHF
TRBV9	CASSVRGLAGFGEQFF
TRBV7-8	CASSSHTGYEQYF
TRBV28	CASRAPGVSNQPQHF
TRBV6-2/TRBV6-3	CASSSGGVGNIQYF
TRBV28	CASSLVRLAGTDTQYF
TRBV28	CASRVSGRAYEQYF
TRBV30	CAWSVGQGNSPLHF
TRBV7-2	CASSLDSSSYNEQFF
TRBV7-6	CASSLRELSYNEQFF
TRBV6-2/TRBV6-3	CASSYSSVNQPQHF
TRBV10-2	CASSESMGQGVQPQHF